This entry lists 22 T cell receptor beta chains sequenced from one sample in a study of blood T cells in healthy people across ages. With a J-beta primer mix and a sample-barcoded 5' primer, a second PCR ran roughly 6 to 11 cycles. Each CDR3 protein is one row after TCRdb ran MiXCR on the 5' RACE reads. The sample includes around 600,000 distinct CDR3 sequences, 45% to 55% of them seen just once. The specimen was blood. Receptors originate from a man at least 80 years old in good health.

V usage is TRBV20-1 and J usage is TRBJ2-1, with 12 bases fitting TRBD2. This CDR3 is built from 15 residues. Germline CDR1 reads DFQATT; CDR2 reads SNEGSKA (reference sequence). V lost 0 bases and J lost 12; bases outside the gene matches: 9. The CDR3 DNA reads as TGCAGTGCTAGAGAGGCTAGCGGGGGGGTAGGTGTGCAGTTCTTC. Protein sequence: CSAREASGGVGVQFF.

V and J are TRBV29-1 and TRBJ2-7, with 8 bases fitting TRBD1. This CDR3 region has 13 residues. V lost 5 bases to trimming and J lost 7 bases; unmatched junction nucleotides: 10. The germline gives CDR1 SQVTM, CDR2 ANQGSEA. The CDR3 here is CSVHVTGADEQYF. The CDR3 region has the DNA TGCAGCGTTCATGTGACAGGGGCGGATGAGCAGTACTTC.

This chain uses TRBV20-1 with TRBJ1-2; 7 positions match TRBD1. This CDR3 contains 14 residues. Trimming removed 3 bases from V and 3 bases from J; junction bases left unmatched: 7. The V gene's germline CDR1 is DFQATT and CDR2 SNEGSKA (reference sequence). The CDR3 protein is CSARETGFDYGYTF. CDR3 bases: TGCAGTGCTAGGGAGACAGGGTTTGACTATGGCTACACCTTC.

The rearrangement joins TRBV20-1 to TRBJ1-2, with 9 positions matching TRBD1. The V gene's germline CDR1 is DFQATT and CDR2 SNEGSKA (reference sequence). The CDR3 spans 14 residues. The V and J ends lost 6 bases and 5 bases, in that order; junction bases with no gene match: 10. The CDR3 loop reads CSAPAPTGGYGYTF. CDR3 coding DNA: TGCAGTGCCCCAGCCCCGACAGGGGGTTATGGCTACACCTTC.

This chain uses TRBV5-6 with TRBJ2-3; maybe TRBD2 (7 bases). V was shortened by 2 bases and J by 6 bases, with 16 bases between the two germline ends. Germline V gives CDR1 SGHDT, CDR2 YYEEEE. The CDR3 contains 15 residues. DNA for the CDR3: TGTGCCAGCAGCTTTTCGGCGGGGGCAGGGGATACGCAGTATTTT. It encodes CASSFSAGAGDTQYF.

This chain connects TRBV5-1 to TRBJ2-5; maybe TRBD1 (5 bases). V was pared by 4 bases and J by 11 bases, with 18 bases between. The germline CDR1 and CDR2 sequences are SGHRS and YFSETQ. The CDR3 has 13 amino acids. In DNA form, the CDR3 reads TGCGCCAGCAGCCCAGTGACAGACGCGAAACAGTACTTC. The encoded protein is CASSPVTDAKQYF.

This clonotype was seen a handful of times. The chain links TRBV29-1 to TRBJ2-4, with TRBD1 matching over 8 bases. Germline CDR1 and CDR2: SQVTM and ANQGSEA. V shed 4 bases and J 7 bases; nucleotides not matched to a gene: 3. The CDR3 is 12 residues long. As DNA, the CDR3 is TGCAGCGTTGCAACAGGGGGGAACATTCAGTACTTC. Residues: CSVATGGNIQYF.

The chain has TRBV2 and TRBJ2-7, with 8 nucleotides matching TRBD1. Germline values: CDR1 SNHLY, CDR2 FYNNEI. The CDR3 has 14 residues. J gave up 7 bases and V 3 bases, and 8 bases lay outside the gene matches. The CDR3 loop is CASSDRGPDNEQYF. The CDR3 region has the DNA TGTGCCAGCAGTGACAGGGGGCCAGACAATGAGCAGTACTTC.

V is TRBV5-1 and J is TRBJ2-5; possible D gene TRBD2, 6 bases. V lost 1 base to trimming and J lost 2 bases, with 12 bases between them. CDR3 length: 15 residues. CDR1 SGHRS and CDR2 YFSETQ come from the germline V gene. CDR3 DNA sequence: TGCGCCAGCAGCTTGAGGTTAGCGGAACAAGAGACCCAGTACTTC. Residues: CASSLRLAEQETQYF.

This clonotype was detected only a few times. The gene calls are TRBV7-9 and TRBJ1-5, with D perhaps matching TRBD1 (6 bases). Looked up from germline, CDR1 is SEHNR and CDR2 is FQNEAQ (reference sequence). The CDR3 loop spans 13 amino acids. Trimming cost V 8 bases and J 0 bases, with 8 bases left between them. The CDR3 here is CASQGPSNQPQHF. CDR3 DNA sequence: TGTGCCAGCCAGGGGCCTAGCAATCAGCCCCAGCATTTT.

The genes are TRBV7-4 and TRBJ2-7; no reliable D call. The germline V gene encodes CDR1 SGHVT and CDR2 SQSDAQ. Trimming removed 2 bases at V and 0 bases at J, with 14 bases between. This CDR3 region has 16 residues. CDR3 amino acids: CASSLLGHPSSYEQYF. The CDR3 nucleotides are TGTGCCAGCAGCTTACTTGGTCACCCGAGCTCCTACGAGCAGTACTTC.

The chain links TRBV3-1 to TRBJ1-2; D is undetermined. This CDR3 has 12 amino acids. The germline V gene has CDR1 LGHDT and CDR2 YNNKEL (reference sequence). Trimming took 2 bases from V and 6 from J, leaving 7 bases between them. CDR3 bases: TGTGCCAGCAGCCAACGGGAGGATGGCTACACCTTC. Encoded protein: CASSQREDGYTF.

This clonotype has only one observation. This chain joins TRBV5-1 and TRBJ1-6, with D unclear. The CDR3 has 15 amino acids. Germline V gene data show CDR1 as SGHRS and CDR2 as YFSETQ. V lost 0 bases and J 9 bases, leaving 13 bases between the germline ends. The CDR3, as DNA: TGCGCCAGCAGCTTGGCAGCCGGGGTTCTTTCACCCCTCCACTTT. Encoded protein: CASSLAAGVLSPLHF.

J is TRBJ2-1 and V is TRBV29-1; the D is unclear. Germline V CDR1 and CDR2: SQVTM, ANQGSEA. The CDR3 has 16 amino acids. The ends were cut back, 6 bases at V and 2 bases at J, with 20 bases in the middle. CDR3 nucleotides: TGCAGCGTCCCCGCCCGGCCCAGCGCCGCCTACAATGAGCAGTTCTTC. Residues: CSVPARPSAAYNEQFF.

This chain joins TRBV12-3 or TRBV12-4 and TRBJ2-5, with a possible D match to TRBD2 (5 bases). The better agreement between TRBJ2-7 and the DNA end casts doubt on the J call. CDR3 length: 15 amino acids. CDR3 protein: CASREGPVKPDEQYF. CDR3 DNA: TGTGCCAGCAGAGAGGGCCCCGTTAAGCCGGACGAGCAGTACTTC.

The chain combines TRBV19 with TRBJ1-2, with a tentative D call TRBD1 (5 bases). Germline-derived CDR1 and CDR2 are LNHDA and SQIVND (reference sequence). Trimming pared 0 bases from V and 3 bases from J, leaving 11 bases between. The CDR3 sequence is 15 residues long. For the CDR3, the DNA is TGTGCCAGTAGTATAGATGCGCAGGGACACTATGGCTACACCTTC. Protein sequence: CASSIDAQGHYGYTF.

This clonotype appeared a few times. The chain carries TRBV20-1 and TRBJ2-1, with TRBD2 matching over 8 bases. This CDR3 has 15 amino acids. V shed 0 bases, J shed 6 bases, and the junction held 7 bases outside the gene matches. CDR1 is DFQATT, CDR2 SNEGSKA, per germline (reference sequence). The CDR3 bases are TGCAGTGCTAGAGAATCTAGCGGGCTGGGCAATGAGCAGTTCTTC. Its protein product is CSARESSGLGNEQFF.

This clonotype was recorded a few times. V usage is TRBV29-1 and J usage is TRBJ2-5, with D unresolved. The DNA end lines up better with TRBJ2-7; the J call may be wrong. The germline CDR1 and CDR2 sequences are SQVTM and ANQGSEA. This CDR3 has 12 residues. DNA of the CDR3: TGCAGCGTTGTGGTCAAGACCTACGAGCAGTACTTC. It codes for CSVVVKTYEQYF.

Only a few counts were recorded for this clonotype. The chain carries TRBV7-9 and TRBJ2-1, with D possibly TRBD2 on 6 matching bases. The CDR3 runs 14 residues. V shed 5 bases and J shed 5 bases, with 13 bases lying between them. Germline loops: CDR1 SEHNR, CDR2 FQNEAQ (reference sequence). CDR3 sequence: CASSPSGLNNEQFF. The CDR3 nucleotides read TGTGCCAGCAGCCCCTCGGGACTGAACAATGAGCAGTTCTTC.

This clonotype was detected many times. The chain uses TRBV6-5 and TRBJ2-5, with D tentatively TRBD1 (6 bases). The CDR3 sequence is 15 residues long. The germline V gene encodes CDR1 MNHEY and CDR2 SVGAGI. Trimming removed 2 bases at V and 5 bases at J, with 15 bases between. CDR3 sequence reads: CASSYLSTGQETQYF. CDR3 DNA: TGTGCCAGCAGTTACCTCAGCACAGGGCAGGAGACCCAGTACTTC.

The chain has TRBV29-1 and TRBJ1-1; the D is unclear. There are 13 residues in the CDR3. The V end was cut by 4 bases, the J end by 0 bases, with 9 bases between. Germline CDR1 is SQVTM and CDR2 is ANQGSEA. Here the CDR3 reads CSVAGQLNTEAFF. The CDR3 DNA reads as TGCAGCGTTGCGGGCCAATTGAACACTGAAGCTTTCTTT.

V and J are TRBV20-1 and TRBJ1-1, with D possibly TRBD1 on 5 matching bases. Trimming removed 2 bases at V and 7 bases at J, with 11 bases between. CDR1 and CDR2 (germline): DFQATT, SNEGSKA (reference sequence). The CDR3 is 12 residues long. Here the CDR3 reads CSARMGTVEAFF. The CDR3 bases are TGCAGTGCTAGAATGGGGACGGTTGAAGCTTTCTTT.